Described below is a single TCR beta chain sequence and its context. This clone was observed once. Its antigen is still unknown. Base qualities are missing; no much larger clone stands one base away. This specimen comes from a study of cytomegalovirus exposure and HLA in healthy donors (TCRdb year 2017). For context, the study as a whole: According to an earlier analysis of several hundred of the donors, 200 million or so T cells yielded approximately 120 million unique TCR beta sequences and around 300 Gb of sequence data. Around 300 gigabases of sequencing data and 78 million or so unique TCR sequences were included in an early release covering over 600 HLA-typed donors. Of the 300 to 450 genotyped donors, less than 90% were placed in the genetic ancestry cluster associated with self-reported Caucasian donors. The study aimed to test whether cataloging public T cell receptors could reveal signatures of past pathogen exposure. The study profiled the T cell repertoires of 666 subjects by immunosequencing and related them to cytomegalovirus serostatus. A separate validation cohort of roughly 130 different subjects was used in addition to the roughly 640-subject first cohort. High-throughput TCR immunosequencing, statistical association of individual TCRs with disease status, and machine learning were combined to predict cytomegalovirus infection status. A later analysis re-examined previously published TCR beta repertoires from several hundred donors and added high-resolution HLA genotyping to investigate patterns of TCR occurrence. The later analysis used no new phenotypic data to find candidate immune exposures, relying instead on TCR beta sequences and their occurrence across donors. To decide whether each TCR beta V gene segment behaved as functional or pseudogenic, an earlier analysis of over 500 of the donors relied on high-throughput TCR beta sequencing. Donor age, sex, ethnicity and CMV serostatus were compiled together with the repertoire data. A later genetic analysis took genome-wide SNP genotypes for about 65% of the 666 donors and used that subset as a discovery cohort. All discovery cohort repertoires had been generated on a single sequencing platform. HLA typing covered class I and class II loci at four-digit resolution. Typing coverage differed by locus: A, B, C, DRB1 and DQB1 were typed in about 629-630 donors, DQA1 in 522, DPA1 in approximately 610, and DPB1 in about 450. Roughly five DR-DQ haplotypes were treated as single units for association and clustering because of strong linkage in the cohort. Across some 400 genotyped donors of the cohort, an average of approximately 220,000 unique TCR beta nucleotide sequences per donor were sequenced, and 15% to 20% of those sequences were non-productive. What the study reported, not specific to this receptor: A later analysis found that HLA-associated TCR beta chains were more clonally expanded and had lower generation probabilities than equally common non-associated chains. A later genetic analysis associated a missense DCLRE1C variant with V-gene and J-gene trimming of TCR beta chains, and an independent cohort replicated the association. Several of the top co-occurrence clusters appeared to be linked to parvovirus B19, influenza, CMV and Epstein-Barr virus, according to a later analysis. According to the authors, the approach could potentially be generalized to other disease states and immunological phenotypes. In both the original and validation cohorts, the classifier was reported to diagnose cytomegalovirus status with high specificity and sensitivity. Some IMGT-functional V segments, including TRBV6-2 and TRBV6-3, could not be told apart with the 87-base-pair reads, so those segments were excluded. A later genetic analysis reported fewer N-insertions in productive TCRs among donors in an Asian-associated ancestry cluster than the roughly 640-donor mean. According to a later analysis, most CMV-associated TCR beta chains appeared to be HLA-restricted, and the HLA associations seemed to be driven largely by CMV exposure. The earlier analysis of some 560 of the donors excluded around 17 rarely observed V segments, including chromosome 9 orphons, because counts were too low. A group of highly shared sequence variants was considered likely to be a technical artifact of the sequencing pipeline. Because some donors lacked HLA typing at each locus, the association tests relied only on the typed subset. Specific HLA alleles were associated with over 15,000 TCR beta sequences at a false discovery rate of 0.05 in a later analysis. When HLA alleles, especially DR and DQ, strongly co-occurred, TCR associations were difficult to assign to individual alleles. A further reported finding was that TCR beta sequences accurately predicted the HLA-A and HLA-B alleles for most subjects in the first cohort. The cohort was sequenced for TCR beta chains only, and without alpha or paired-chain data the features that could be detected were limited. Immune exposure information for the cohort was limited to CMV serostatus. The study gave a list of some 150 TCR beta chains associated with cytomegalovirus. A few of the identified cytomegalovirus-associated TCR beta chains were confirmed in vitro to be specific for cytomegalovirus antigens. In an earlier analysis of more than 500 of the donors, most TCR beta V segments appeared in productive rearrangements about 90% or about 30% of the time, broadly matching IMGT annotations. Sequencing depth was assumed to be roughly uniform across donors in the presence/absence analyses, though that assumption may not hold. Linkage disequilibrium might explain the correlated functional status among segregating V segments, but an unknown experimental factor could not be ruled out. A later analysis found that TCR association rates varied across HLA loci, with DRB1 alleles showing the most associated TCRs and HLA-C alleles the fewest. Across donors, most TCR sequences were observed very rarely, whereas some public TCRs were present in many individuals.

The germline V gene provides CDR1 SGHDT and CDR2 YYEEEE. The CDR3 spans 14 residues, from the cysteine through the phenylalanine. This entry keeps only the CDR3 DNA: 42 bases, framed from base 1. At the junction V is shortened by 5 bases and J by 0 bases, with 9 bases in between. The library was produced with the immunoSEQ multiplex PCR assay. A mixture of 60 forward primers for TCR Vbeta segments and 13 reverse primers for TCR Jbeta segments was used in the multiplex PCR. Amplification of the CDR3 region of rearranged TCR beta genes was performed with a multiplex PCR assay on genomic DNA. Amplified TCR beta libraries were sequenced as 87-base-pair reads on the Illumina HiSeq System. On the authors' methods: A later analysis tallied roughly 78 million unique TCR beta chains across the 666 repertoires, and approximately 12 million of those chains were shared by two or more donors. A nearest-neighbor algorithm error-corrected the raw reads and collapsed the reads into unique sequences, merging closely related sequences to remove PCR and sequencing errors. Alignment of CDR3 sequences to IMGT reference sequences was used to assign V, D and J gene segments. For a sequence to be retained, a match of at least six nucleotides to both a V gene segment and a J gene segment was required. Rearrangements were classified as productive when the CDR3 lacked stop codons and remained in frame with V and J, and all other rearrangements were classified as non-productive. CDR3 was defined by IMGT convention, running from the second conserved V-encoded cysteine to the conserved J-encoded phenylalanine. The earlier analysis of about 500 of the donors excluded sequences that lacked an unambiguous match to a single V gene segment. An earlier analysis of just under 600 of the donors called V segments functional above 56.7% productive rearrangements and segregating when the between-donor standard deviation exceeded 5%. A statistical classification framework was built to diagnose cytomegalovirus status from the catalog of TCR beta chain sequences. In a later analysis, V and J genes were assigned by comparing TCR nucleotide sequences against IMGT/GENE-DB human TR gene sequences. A later analysis assigned CDR3 sequences and most-parsimonious VDJ recombination scenarios with the TCRdist pipeline. In a later analysis, each TCR beta chain was defined by its CDR3 amino acid sequence together with its V-gene family, and reads lacking a unique V-gene family were excluded. To address suspected cross-contamination and a sequencing artifact, a later analysis removed 592 highly shared, low-generation-probability nucleotide sequences. For each public chain, a later analysis derived a clonal expansion index from normalized ranks of inferred template counts within each repertoire. In a later analysis, generation probabilities were computed with a VDJ recombination model fitted to out-of-frame rearrangements, and the resulting probabilities were checked against IGoR. A later analysis scored TCR-TCR, TCR-HLA and TCR-CMV co-occurrence with hypergeometric tests, applying a repertoire-size bias correction to TCR pairs. In a later analysis, false discovery rates were estimated by permuting HLA or CMV assignments 20 times. In a later analysis, co-occurring TCRs were grouped using DBSCAN, and TCRdist sequence similarity was added for clustering within HLA-allele-positive subsets. Repertoires with fewer than 30,000 or more than 120,000 public chains, plus five repertoires with anomalous nucleotide sharing, were excluded from co-occurrence clustering. Here the immuneACCESS table is served through TCRdb, limited to in-frame sequences with V and J called. Missing clones are a known gap in these copies; in checked studies unresolved V genes cover under half, and the rest lacks a known reason. V and J calls and clone size come straight from that table; D and trimming were deduced from the DNA. The sample table shows around 100,000 clones, and about 76% are seen once. Approximately 4.4% of the sample rests with the top ten.

The cohort consisted of 666 healthy bone marrow donors. At the time of sampling, every cohort member was nominally healthy, though immune exposures that went unrecorded were likely present. The donor tested CMV seropositive and was one of the 289 seropositive cohort members. A peripheral blood sample was provided by each donor, and peripheral blood mononuclear cells were used for TCR beta sequencing. The Qiagen DNeasy Blood Extraction Kit was used to extract genomic DNA from the blood cell samples. The sequencing input was PBMCs. The rearranged segments are TRBV5-6 and TRBJ1-5; the D gene remains uncertain. The receptor's source is a man between 25 and 39 years old in good health and CMV-seropositive. CDR3 sequence: CASREFNSNQPQHF. The nucleotide sequence is given as TGTGCCAGCAGGGAGTTCAATAGCAATCAGCCCCAGCATTTT. The reference TRBV5-6 and TRBJ1-5 proteins fill in what lies around the CDR3, so the full variable domain reads DAGVTQSPTHLIKTRGQQVTLRCSPKSGHDTVSWYQQALGQGPQFIFQYYEEEERQRGNFPDRFSGHQFPNYSSELNVNALLLGDSALYLCASREFNSNQPQHFGDGTRLSIL.